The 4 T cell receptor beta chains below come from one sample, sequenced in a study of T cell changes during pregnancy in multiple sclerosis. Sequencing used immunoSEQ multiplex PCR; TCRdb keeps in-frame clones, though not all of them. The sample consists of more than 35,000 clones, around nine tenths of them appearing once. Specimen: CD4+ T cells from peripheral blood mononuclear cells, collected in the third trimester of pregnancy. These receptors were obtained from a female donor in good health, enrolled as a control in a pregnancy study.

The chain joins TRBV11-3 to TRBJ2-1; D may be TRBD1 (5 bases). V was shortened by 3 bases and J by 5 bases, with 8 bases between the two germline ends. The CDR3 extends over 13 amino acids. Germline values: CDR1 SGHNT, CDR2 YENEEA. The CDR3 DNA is TGTGCCAGCAGCTTGGGGCAAGACAATGAGCAGTTCTTC. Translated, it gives CASSLGQDNEQFF.

CDR3 protein: CASCGLAGRNEQFF. The CDR3 DNA is TGTGCCAGCTGCGGACTAGCGGGGCGGAATGAGCAGTTCTTC. The rearrangement joins TRBV6-1 to TRBJ2-1, with 12 bases identical to TRBD2. Germline V gene sequence: CDR1 MNHNS, CDR2 SASEGT. Trimming removed 8 bases from V and 7 bases from J; junction bases left unmatched: 6. The CDR3 covers 14 residues.

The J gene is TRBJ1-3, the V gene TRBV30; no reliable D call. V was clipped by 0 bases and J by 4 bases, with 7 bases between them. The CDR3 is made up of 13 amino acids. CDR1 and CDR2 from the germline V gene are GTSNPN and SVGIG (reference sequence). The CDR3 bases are TGTGCCTGGAGTGTACACCAGGGAAACACCATATATTTT. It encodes CAWSVHQGNTIYF.

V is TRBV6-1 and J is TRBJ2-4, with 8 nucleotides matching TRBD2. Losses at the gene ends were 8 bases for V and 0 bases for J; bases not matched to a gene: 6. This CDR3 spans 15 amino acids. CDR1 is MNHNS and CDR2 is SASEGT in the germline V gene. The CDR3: CASDTSGLAKNIQYF. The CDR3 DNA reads TGTGCCAGCGACACTAGCGGATTAGCCAAAAACATTCAGTACTTC.